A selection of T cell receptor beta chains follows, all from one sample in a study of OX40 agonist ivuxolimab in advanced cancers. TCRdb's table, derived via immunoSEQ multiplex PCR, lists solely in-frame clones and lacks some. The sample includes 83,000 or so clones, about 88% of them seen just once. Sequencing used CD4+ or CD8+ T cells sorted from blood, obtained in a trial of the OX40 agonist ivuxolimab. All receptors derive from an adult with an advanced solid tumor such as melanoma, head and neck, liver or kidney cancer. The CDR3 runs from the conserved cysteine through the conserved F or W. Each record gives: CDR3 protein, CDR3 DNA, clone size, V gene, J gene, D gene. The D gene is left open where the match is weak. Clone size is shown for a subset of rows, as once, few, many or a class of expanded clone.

cdr3_aa: CASRDRGIGEKLFF; cdr3_nt: TGTGCCAGTAGGGACAGGGGGATAGGTGAAAAACTGTTTTTT; clone_size: few; v_call: TRBV19; j_call: TRBJ1-4; d_call: TRBD1
cdr3_aa: CASSFGIDRGSVEQYF; cdr3_nt: TGTGCCAGCAGCTTCGGGATCGACAGGGGTAGTGTGGAGCAGTACTTC; clone_size: .; v_call: TRBV11-2; j_call: TRBJ2-7; d_call: TRBD1
cdr3_aa: CASSRWTDTQYF; cdr3_nt: TGTGCCAGCAGCCGGTGGACAGATACGCAGTATTTT; clone_size: .; v_call: TRBV14; j_call: TRBJ2-3; d_call: .
cdr3_aa: CASSSSGTVGNTIYF; cdr3_nt: TGTGCCAGTAGTTCCTCCGGGACAGTCGGAAACACCATATATTTT; clone_size: .; v_call: TRBV19; j_call: TRBJ1-3; d_call: TRBD1
cdr3_aa: CASSQAGTTYNEQFF; cdr3_nt: TGTGCCAGCAGCCAAGCTGGGACTACATACAATGAGCAGTTCTTC; clone_size: .; v_call: TRBV4-2; j_call: TRBJ2-1; d_call: TRBD2
cdr3_aa: CASSLKRGAQDTGELFF; cdr3_nt: TGCGCCAGCAGCCTTAAGCGGGGGGCTCAGGACACCGGGGAGCTGTTTTTT; clone_size: once; v_call: TRBV4-1; j_call: TRBJ2-2; d_call: TRBD2
cdr3_aa: CASSNVVRRNTGELFF; cdr3_nt: TGCGCCAGCAGCAACGTAGTAAGGAGAAACACCGGGGAGCTGTTTTTT; clone_size: .; v_call: TRBV5-1; j_call: TRBJ2-2; d_call: .
cdr3_aa: CASSKALGDEQYF; cdr3_nt: TGTGCCAGCAGCAAAGCGCTGGGGGACGAGCAGTACTTC; clone_size: .; v_call: TRBV21-1; j_call: TRBJ2-7; d_call: .
cdr3_aa: CASSSPRRAYQETQYF; cdr3_nt: TGTGCCAGCAGTTCTCCCAGACGGGCCTACCAAGAGACCCAGTACTTC; clone_size: .; v_call: TRBV6-5; j_call: TRBJ2-5; d_call: .
cdr3_aa: CATSRDWASGVETQYF; cdr3_nt: TGTGCCACCAGCAGAGATTGGGCTAGCGGGGTCGAGACCCAGTACTTC; clone_size: once; v_call: TRBV15; j_call: TRBJ2-5; d_call: TRBD2
cdr3_aa: CASSLYKVGGTDTQYF; cdr3_nt: TGTGCCAGCAGCTTGTATAAGGTTGGGGGCACAGATACGCAGTATTTT; clone_size: .; v_call: TRBV5-4; j_call: TRBJ2-3; d_call: .
cdr3_aa: CSVDPGANTGELFF; cdr3_nt: TGCAGCGTTGACCCGGGGGCGAACACCGGGGAGCTGTTTTTT; clone_size: .; v_call: TRBV29-1; j_call: TRBJ2-2; d_call: .
cdr3_aa: CASRVDIGSGNTIYF; cdr3_nt: TGTGCCAGCAGAGTAGACATCGGGTCTGGAAACACCATATATTTT; clone_size: once; v_call: TRBV2; j_call: TRBJ1-3; d_call: .
cdr3_aa: CASSQVNYNEQFF; cdr3_nt: TGTGCCAGCAGCCAAGTGAACTACAATGAGCAGTTCTTC; clone_size: once; v_call: TRBV14; j_call: TRBJ2-1; d_call: .
cdr3_aa: CASRRGSTDTQYF; cdr3_nt: TGTGCCAGCCGCAGGGGGAGCACAGATACGCAGTATTTT; clone_size: .; v_call: TRBV5-4; j_call: TRBJ2-3; d_call: TRBD1
cdr3_aa: CASSITGFGGYTF; cdr3_nt: TGTGCCAGCAGCATTACAGGGTTTGGTGGCTACACCTTC; clone_size: .; v_call: TRBV7-2; j_call: TRBJ1-2; d_call: .
cdr3_aa: CASSSSLAGRDEQFF; cdr3_nt: TGTGCTAGCAGCTCCTCACTAGCGGGACGAGATGAGCAGTTCTTC; clone_size: .; v_call: TRBV7-7; j_call: TRBJ2-1; d_call: TRBD2
cdr3_aa: CAARVRGSQGTTNEKLFF; cdr3_nt: TGTGCCGCCCGAGTTCGAGGATCGCAGGGTACAACTAATGAAAAACTGTTTTTT; clone_size: .; v_call: TRBV30; j_call: TRBJ1-4; d_call: .
cdr3_aa: CASSAPGEQTQYF; cdr3_nt: TGTGCCAGCAGCGCCCCAGGGGAGCAGACCCAGTACTTC; clone_size: .; v_call: TRBV11-2; j_call: TRBJ2-5; d_call: .
cdr3_aa: CAISESSGRAYEQYF; cdr3_nt: TGTGCCATCAGTGAGTCGAGCGGGAGGGCCTACGAGCAGTACTTC; clone_size: .; v_call: TRBV10-3; j_call: TRBJ2-7; d_call: TRBD2
cdr3_aa: CASSPQVNIGNTEAFF; cdr3_nt: TGTGCCAGCAGCCCCCAGGTAAATATTGGGAACACTGAAGCTTTCTTT; clone_size: few; v_call: TRBV9; j_call: TRBJ1-1; d_call: .
cdr3_aa: CASHYEQYF; cdr3_nt: TGTGCCAGCCACTACGAGCAGTACTTC; clone_size: .; v_call: TRBV5-8; j_call: TRBJ2-7; d_call: .
cdr3_aa: CASSQKPASNEQFF; cdr3_nt: TGTGCCAGCAGCCAGAAGCCCGCCAGCAATGAGCAGTTCTTC; clone_size: .; v_call: TRBV7-9; j_call: TRBJ2-1; d_call: .
cdr3_aa: CASSLGTGYNEKLFF; cdr3_nt: TGCGCCAGCAGCTTGGGGACAGGGTATAATGAAAAACTGTTTTTT; clone_size: .; v_call: TRBV5-1; j_call: TRBJ1-4; d_call: TRBD1
cdr3_aa: CASSLVGDGYEQYF; cdr3_nt: TGCGCCAGCAGCTTGGTGGGGGACGGTTACGAGCAGTACTTC; clone_size: .; v_call: TRBV5-1; j_call: TRBJ2-7; d_call: .
cdr3_aa: CAWSSNYGYTF; cdr3_nt: TGTGCCTGGAGTTCTAATTATGGCTACACCTTC; clone_size: .; v_call: TRBV30; j_call: TRBJ1-2; d_call: .
cdr3_aa: CASSQVRDRDQPQHF; cdr3_nt: TGCGCCAGCAGCCAAGTGCGTGACAGAGATCAGCCCCAGCATTTT; clone_size: .; v_call: TRBV4-1; j_call: TRBJ1-5; d_call: .
cdr3_aa: CASSSQWGPYNEQFF; cdr3_nt: TGTGCCAGCAGCTCCCAGTGGGGGCCCTACAATGAGCAGTTCTTC; clone_size: once; v_call: TRBV7-2; j_call: TRBJ2-1; d_call: .
cdr3_aa: CAIREGMYEQYF; cdr3_nt: TGTGCCATCAGGGAAGGGATGTACGAGCAGTACTTC; clone_size: .; v_call: TRBV10-3; j_call: TRBJ2-7; d_call: .
cdr3_aa: CASRKVDSGNTIYF; cdr3_nt: TGTGCCAGCAGAAAAGTAGACTCTGGAAACACCATATATTTT; clone_size: .; v_call: TRBV6-5; j_call: TRBJ1-3; d_call: .
cdr3_aa: CAWSEGGGGGQPQHF; cdr3_nt: TGTGCCTGGAGTGAAGGGGGCGGGGGCGGTCAGCCCCAGCATTTT; clone_size: .; v_call: TRBV30; j_call: TRBJ1-5; d_call: TRBD1
cdr3_aa: CASRTGGAGIYGYTF; cdr3_nt: TGTGCCAGCAGGACAGGGGGCGCAGGAATCTATGGCTACACCTTC; clone_size: once; v_call: TRBV19; j_call: TRBJ1-2; d_call: TRBD1
cdr3_aa: CASSYSKQGPTYEQYF; cdr3_nt: TGTGCCAGCAGTTACTCGAAGCAGGGTCCCACCTACGAGCAGTACTTC; clone_size: .; v_call: TRBV6-6; j_call: TRBJ2-7; d_call: .
cdr3_aa: CASSEIGGRNEQFF; cdr3_nt: TGTGCCAGCAGTGAAATAGGGGGGCGCAATGAGCAGTTCTTC; clone_size: .; v_call: TRBV6-1; j_call: TRBJ2-1; d_call: .
cdr3_aa: CASSPTEGTTEAFF; cdr3_nt: TGTGCCAGCAGCCCAACCGAGGGTACAACTGAAGCTTTCTTT; clone_size: .; v_call: TRBV7-8; j_call: TRBJ1-1; d_call: .
cdr3_aa: CSVGGGTGHEAFF; cdr3_nt: TGCAGCGTTGGGGGAGGGACAGGGCATGAAGCTTTCTTT; clone_size: .; v_call: TRBV29-1; j_call: TRBJ1-1; d_call: TRBD1
cdr3_aa: CASSGQRGFSYEQYF; cdr3_nt: TGTGCCAGCAGTGGGCAGCGGGGATTCTCCTACGAGCAGTACTTC; clone_size: .; v_call: TRBV6-5; j_call: TRBJ2-7; d_call: TRBD2
cdr3_aa: CASSLGNEQYF; cdr3_nt: TGTGCCAGCAGCTTAGGGAACGAGCAGTACTTC; clone_size: few; v_call: TRBV27; j_call: TRBJ2-7; d_call: .
cdr3_aa: CASSQNTEAFF; cdr3_nt: TGTGCCAGCAGCCAGAACACTGAAGCTTTCTTT; clone_size: .; v_call: TRBV5-5; j_call: TRBJ1-1; d_call: .
cdr3_aa: CASPGPYYGYTF; cdr3_nt: TGTGCCAGCCCCGGGCCTTACTATGGCTACACCTTC; clone_size: .; v_call: TRBV7-9; j_call: TRBJ1-2; d_call: .
cdr3_aa: CASSLSTGDLLETQYF; cdr3_nt: TGTGCCAGCAGCTTATCGACAGGGGATCTTTTAGAGACCCAGTACTTC; clone_size: .; v_call: TRBV7-6; j_call: TRBJ2-5; d_call: TRBD1
cdr3_aa: CASSPWEENGYTF; cdr3_nt: TGTGCCAGTAGCCCCTGGGAAGAAAATGGCTACACCTTC; clone_size: .; v_call: TRBV19; j_call: TRBJ1-2; d_call: .
cdr3_aa: CASSLPDRGAAFF; cdr3_nt: TGTGCCAGCAGCTTACCGGACAGGGGTGCAGCTTTCTTT; clone_size: .; v_call: TRBV11-1; j_call: TRBJ1-1; d_call: TRBD1
cdr3_aa: CASSYTSLSTDTQYF; cdr3_nt: TGTGCCAGCAGTTACACTAGCCTATCCACAGATACGCAGTATTTT; clone_size: .; v_call: TRBV6-5; j_call: TRBJ2-3; d_call: .
cdr3_aa: CASSVTVIDEKLFF; cdr3_nt: TGTGCCAGTAGTGTTACAGTCATTGATGAAAAACTGTTTTTT; clone_size: once; v_call: TRBV19; j_call: TRBJ1-4; d_call: .
cdr3_aa: CASSMSAWYQPQHF; cdr3_nt: TGTGCCAGTAGTATGTCCGCTTGGTATCAGCCCCAGCATTTT; clone_size: .; v_call: TRBV19; j_call: TRBJ1-5; d_call: .
cdr3_aa: CASSIGRGAGGTDTQYF; cdr3_nt: TGTGCCAGTAGTATAGGGCGAGGGGCTGGGGGCACAGATACGCAGTATTTT; clone_size: .; v_call: TRBV19; j_call: TRBJ2-3; d_call: .
cdr3_aa: CASTPLARETQYF; cdr3_nt: TGTGCCTCCACTCCGCTAGCGAGGGAGACCCAGTACTTC; clone_size: .; v_call: TRBV30; j_call: TRBJ2-5; d_call: .
cdr3_aa: CASSLGVIGYEQYF; cdr3_nt: TGCGCCAGCAGCTTGGGGGTAATAGGCTACGAGCAGTACTTC; clone_size: .; v_call: TRBV5-1; j_call: TRBJ2-7; d_call: .
cdr3_aa: CASSLIPGAYEQYF; cdr3_nt: TGTGCCAGCAGCTTGATCCCAGGGGCCTACGAGCAGTACTTC; clone_size: .; v_call: TRBV5-5; j_call: TRBJ2-7; d_call: .
cdr3_aa: CAWSTGYGYTF; cdr3_nt: TGTGCCTGGAGTACTGGGTATGGCTACACCTTC; clone_size: .; v_call: TRBV30; j_call: TRBJ1-2; d_call: .
cdr3_aa: CASSIPAGAENYEQYF; cdr3_nt: TGTGCCAGTAGTATTCCGGCGGGAGCCGAAAATTACGAGCAGTACTTC; clone_size: .; v_call: TRBV19; j_call: TRBJ2-7; d_call: TRBD2
cdr3_aa: CASSLSGIAFF; cdr3_nt: TGCGCCAGCAGCTTATCCGGGATCGCTTTCTTT; clone_size: .; v_call: TRBV5-1; j_call: TRBJ1-1; d_call: .
cdr3_aa: CASTLGLAGPGELFF; cdr3_nt: TGTGCCAGCACCCTGGGTCTAGCGGGCCCCGGGGAGCTGTTTTTT; clone_size: .; v_call: TRBV7-2; j_call: TRBJ2-2; d_call: TRBD2
cdr3_aa: CASLGGWGEQFF; cdr3_nt: TGTGCCAGCCTGGGGGGTTGGGGTGAGCAGTTCTTC; clone_size: .; v_call: TRBV27; j_call: TRBJ2-1; d_call: .